The T cell receptor beta chain described here comes from a study of identifying expanded T cells in peripheral blood. During the collection period, no donor immune events like infections were recorded. The CDR3 sequence is 15 residues long. Deletions cut 7 bases from V and 2 bases from J, with 18 bases between. Germline loops: CDR1 MNHNY, CDR2 SVGAGI (reference sequence). On this clone: What it binds is unknown.

Broader study findings: Across healthy donors, higher total template counts meant significantly greater approximately 2-week count variance. About 1.2 clones differed between technical replicates, versus approximately 17 and 20 over time.

Method: immunoSEQ multiplex PCR; TCRdb's copy keeps in-frame clones and lacks some. The profile shows 51,000 or so clones, roughly 80% of them singletons. V is TRBV6-6 and J is TRBJ2-7; TRBD1 is a possible D gene (5 bases). The clonotype originates from a person aged 18 to 75 in good health. The sequenced sample was blood. This CDR3 reads CASTQGARVTYEQYF. Here the CDR3 DNA reads TGTGCCAGCACCCAAGGGGCTAGGGTTACCTACGAGCAGTACTTC.